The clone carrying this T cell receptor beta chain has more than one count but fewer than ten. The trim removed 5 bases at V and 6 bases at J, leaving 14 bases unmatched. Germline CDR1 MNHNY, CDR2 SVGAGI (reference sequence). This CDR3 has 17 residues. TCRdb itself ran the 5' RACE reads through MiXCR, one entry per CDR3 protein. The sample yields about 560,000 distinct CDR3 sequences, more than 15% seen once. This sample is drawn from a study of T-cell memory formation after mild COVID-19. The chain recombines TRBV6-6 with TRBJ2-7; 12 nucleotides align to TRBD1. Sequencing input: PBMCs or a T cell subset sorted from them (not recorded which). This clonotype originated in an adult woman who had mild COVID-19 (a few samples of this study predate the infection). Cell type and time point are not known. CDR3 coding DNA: TGTGCCAGCAGTCCTAAAAAACCCGGGACAGGGGGCCTCGAGCAGTACTTC. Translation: CASSPKKPGTGGLEQYF.